Given below is one TCR beta chain in context. The data originate from a study of T cell responses to AZD1222 COVID-19 vaccine. The table came from immunoSEQ multiplex PCR; TCRdb's copy has only in-frame clones and leaves some out. The data show 100,000 or so clones, over 80% seen once. Sequencing used peripheral blood, obtained on day 0 of AZD1222 vaccination. The clonotype comes from an adult in good health.

In DNA, the CDR3 is TGCGCCAGCAGCTCGGGGACAGGGACATCGGCTAATGAAAAACTGTTTTTT. Translated, it gives CASSSGTGTSANEKLFF. The rearrangement joins TRBV5-1 to TRBJ1-4; 9 nucleotides match TRBD1. The CDR3 is 17 amino acids. The germline V gene encodes CDR1 SGHRS and CDR2 YFSETQ. J gave up 3 bases and V 3 bases, and 9 bases lay outside the gene matches.